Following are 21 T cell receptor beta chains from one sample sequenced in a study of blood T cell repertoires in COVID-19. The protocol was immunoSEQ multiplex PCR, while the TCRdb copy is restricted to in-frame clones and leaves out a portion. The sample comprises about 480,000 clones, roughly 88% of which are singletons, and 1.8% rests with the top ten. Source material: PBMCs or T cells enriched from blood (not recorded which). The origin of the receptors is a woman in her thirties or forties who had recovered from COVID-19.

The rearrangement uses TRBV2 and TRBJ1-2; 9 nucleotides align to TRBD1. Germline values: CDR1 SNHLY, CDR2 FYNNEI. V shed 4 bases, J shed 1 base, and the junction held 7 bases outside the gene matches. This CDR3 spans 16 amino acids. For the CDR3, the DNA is TGTGCCAGCAGTGGACCGGACAGGGGCTTTAACTATGGCTACACCTTC. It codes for CASSGPDRGFNYGYTF.

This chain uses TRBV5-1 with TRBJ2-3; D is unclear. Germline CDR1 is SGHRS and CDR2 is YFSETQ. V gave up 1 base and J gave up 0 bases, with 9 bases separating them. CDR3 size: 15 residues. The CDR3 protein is CASSLWQSSTDTQYF. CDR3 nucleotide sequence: TGCGCCAGCAGCTTGTGGCAGTCTAGCACAGATACGCAGTATTTT.

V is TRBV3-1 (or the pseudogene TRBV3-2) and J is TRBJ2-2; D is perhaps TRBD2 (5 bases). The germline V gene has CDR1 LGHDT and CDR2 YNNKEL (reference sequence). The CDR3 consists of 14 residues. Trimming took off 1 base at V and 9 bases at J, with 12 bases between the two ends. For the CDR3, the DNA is TGTGCCAGCAGCCAAGTAGGAGGCAGTCGGGAGCTGTTTTTT. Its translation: CASSQVGGSRELFF.

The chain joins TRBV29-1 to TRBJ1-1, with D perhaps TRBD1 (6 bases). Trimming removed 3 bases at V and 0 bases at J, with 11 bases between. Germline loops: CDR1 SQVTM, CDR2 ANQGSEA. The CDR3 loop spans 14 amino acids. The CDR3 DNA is TGCAGCGTTGAGGACAGCCACATGAACACTGAAGCTTTCTTT. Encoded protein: CSVEDSHMNTEAFF. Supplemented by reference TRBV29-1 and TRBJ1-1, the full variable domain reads SAVISQKPSRDICQRGTSLTIQCQVDSQVTMMFWYRQQPGQSLTLIATANQGSEATYESGFVIDKFPISRPNLTFSTLTVSNMSPEDSSIYLCSVEDSHMNTEAFFGQGTRLTVV.

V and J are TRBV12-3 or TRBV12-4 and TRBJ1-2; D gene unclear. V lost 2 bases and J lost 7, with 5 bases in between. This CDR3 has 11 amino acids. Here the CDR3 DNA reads TGTGCCAGCAGTTTATTGCGTGGCTACACCTTC. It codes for CASSLLRGYTF.

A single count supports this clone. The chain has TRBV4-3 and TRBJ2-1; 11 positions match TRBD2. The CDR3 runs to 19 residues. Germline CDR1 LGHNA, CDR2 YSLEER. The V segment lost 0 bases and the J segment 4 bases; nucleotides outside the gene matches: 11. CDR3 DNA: TGCGCCAGCAGCCAAGACCCTACTAGCGGGAGTACGATATACAATGAGCAGTTCTTC. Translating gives CASSQDPTSGSTIYNEQFF.

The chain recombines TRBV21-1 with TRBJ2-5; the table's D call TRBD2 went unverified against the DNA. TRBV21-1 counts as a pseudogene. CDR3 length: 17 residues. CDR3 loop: CASSKEERSGVQETQYF. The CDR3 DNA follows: TGTGCCAGCAGCAAAGAGGAGCGTTCCGGGGTACAAGAGACCCAGTACTTC.

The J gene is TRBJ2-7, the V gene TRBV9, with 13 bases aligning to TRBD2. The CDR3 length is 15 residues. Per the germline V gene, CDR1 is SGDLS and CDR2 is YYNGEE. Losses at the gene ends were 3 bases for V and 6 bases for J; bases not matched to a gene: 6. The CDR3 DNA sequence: TGTGCCAGCAGCGCGACTAGCGGGAGGACGAGCGAGCAGTACTTC. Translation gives CASSATSGRTSEQYF. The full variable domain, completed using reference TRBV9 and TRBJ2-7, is DSGVTQTPKHLITATGQRVTLRCSPRSGDLSVYWYQQSLDQGLQFLIQYYNGEERAKGNILERFSAQQFPDLHSELNLSSLELGDSALYFCASSATSGRTSEQYFGPGTRLTVT.

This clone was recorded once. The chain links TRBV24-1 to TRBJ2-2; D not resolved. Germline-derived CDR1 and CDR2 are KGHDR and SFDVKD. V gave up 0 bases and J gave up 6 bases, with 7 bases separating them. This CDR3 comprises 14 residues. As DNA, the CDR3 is TGTGCCACCAGTGATTTGAGTAGTTCCGGGGAGCTGTTTTTT. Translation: CATSDLSSSGELFF.

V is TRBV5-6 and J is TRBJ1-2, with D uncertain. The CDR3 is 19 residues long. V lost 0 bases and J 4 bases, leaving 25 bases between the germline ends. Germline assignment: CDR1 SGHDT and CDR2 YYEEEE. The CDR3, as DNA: TGTGCCAGCAGCTTGGAAACTACCACAAGTACCCATTCCCCCTATGGCTACACCTTC. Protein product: CASSLETTTSTHSPYGYTF.

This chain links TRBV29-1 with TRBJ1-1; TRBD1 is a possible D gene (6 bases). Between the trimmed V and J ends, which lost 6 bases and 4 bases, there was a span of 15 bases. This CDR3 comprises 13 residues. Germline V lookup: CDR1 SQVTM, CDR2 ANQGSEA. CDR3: CSVQGQLSTEAFF. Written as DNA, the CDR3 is TGCAGCGTCCAGGGGCAGTTAAGCACTGAAGCTTTCTTT.

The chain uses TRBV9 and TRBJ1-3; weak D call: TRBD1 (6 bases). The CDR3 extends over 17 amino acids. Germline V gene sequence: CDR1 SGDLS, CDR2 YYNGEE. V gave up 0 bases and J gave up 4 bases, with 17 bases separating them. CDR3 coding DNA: TGTGCCAGCAGCGTAGGCCCCCCTAGTGGGGGCGGAAACACCATATATTTT. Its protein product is CASSVGPPSGGGNTIYF.

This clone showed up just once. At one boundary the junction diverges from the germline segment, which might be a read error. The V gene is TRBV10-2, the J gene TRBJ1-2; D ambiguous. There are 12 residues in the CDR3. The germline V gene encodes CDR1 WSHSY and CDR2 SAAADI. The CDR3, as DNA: TGCGCCAGCAGCCCCGGGGAGGCGCACTTCCTCTTC. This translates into CASSPGEAHFLF.

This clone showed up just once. Here the CDR3 DNA reads TGTGCCACCGCGGAGGGCCGGACAGATACGCAGTATTTT. Translation: CATAEGRTDTQYF. The V and J genes are TRBV24-1 and TRBJ2-3; TRBD2 is a possible D gene (6 bases). Trimming took 9 bases from V and 3 from J, leaving 12 bases between them. This CDR3 has 13 residues. CDR1 KGHDR and CDR2 SFDVKD come from the germline V gene.

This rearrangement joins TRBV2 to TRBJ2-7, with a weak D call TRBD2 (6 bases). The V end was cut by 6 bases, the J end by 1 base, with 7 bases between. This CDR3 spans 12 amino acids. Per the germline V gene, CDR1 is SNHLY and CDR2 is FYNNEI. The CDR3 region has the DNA TGTGCCAGCAGGGGACTGTCCTACGAGCAGTACTTC. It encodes CASRGLSYEQYF.

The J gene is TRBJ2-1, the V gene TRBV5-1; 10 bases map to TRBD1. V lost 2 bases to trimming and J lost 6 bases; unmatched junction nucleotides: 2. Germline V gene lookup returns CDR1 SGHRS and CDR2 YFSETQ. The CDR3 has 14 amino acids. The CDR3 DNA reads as TGCGCCAGCAGCTTCCGGACAGGGGGCAATGAGCAGTTCTTC. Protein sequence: CASSFRTGGNEQFF.

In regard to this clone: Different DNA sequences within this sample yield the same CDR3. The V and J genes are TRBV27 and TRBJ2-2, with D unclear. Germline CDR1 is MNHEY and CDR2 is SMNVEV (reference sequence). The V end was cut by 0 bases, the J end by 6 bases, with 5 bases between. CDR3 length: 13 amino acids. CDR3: CASSLSRAGELFF. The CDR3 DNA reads TGTGCCAGCAGTTTATCGCGCGCCGGGGAGCTGTTTTTT.

CDR3 in DNA: TGTGCCAGCAGCTGGGGACAAGGTGAGACTGAAGCTTTCTTT. Translating it yields CASSWGQGETEAFF. The chain combines TRBV5-8 with TRBJ1-1, with D maybe TRBD1 (6 bases). Germline CDR1 SGHTS, CDR2 YDEGEE. The CDR3 runs to 14 residues. V was trimmed by 3 bases and J by 5 bases, leaving 14 bases between them.

The CDR3, as DNA: TGTGCCAGCTCACCTCGACTAGCGGGAGTTGAAACAGATACGCAGTATTTT. Its protein product is CASSPRLAGVETDTQYF. The chain carries TRBV18 and TRBJ2-3, with TRBD2 matching over 12 bases. The germline V gene has CDR1 KGHSH and CDR2 LQKENI. Trimming took 3 bases from V and 3 from J; bases not matched to a gene: 7. CDR3 size: 17 residues.

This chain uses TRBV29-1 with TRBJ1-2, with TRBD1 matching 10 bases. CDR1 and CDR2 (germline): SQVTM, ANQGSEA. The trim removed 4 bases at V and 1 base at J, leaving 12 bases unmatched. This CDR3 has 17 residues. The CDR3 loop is CSVVGEGQGRFNYGYTF. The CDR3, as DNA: TGCAGCGTTGTTGGAGAGGGACAGGGGCGCTTTAACTATGGCTACACCTTC.

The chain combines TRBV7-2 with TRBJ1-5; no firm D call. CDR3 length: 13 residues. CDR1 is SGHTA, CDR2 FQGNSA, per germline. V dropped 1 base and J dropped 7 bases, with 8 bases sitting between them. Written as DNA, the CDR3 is TGTGCCAGCAGCTTAGGCGGGGAACAGCCCCAGCATTTT. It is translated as CASSLGGEQPQHF.